This T cell receptor (beta chain) derives from a study of CD8 T cells in Susac syndrome. Study conclusions and caveats: Roughly 5 Susac-specific public clones appeared in CD8+ TEMRA repertoires, and around 16 in total CD8+ repertoires. Susac CD8+ cells expanded clonally the most in TEMRA cells and in active patients.

Of note for this clonotype: The antigen remains unidentified.

The authors carried out high-throughput sequencing of TCR beta. They applied it to CD8+ and CD4+ T cells obtained from blood. Random hexamers were used to reverse transcribe the RNA input (about 0.45 to 1 ug). immunoSEQ multiplex PCR amplified TCR beta CDR3 across 54 Vbeta, 13 Jbeta. MiXCR was run by TCRdb on the immunoSEQ multiplex PCR reads, yielding one entry per CDR3 protein. The data show around 85,000 distinct CDR3 sequences, with approximately 95% seen just once and about 0.45% held by the top ten. The V end lost 2 bases, the J end lost 5 bases, and 8 bases lay between the germline ends. Per the germline V gene, CDR1 is SGDLS and CDR2 is YYNGEE. The CDR3 extends over 12 amino acids.

The TCR originated in a human donor with Susac syndrome. The sample taken for sequencing was CD8+ T cells from PBMCs. This chain connects TRBV9 to TRBJ2-7; D ambiguous. CDR3 DNA: TGTGCCAGCAGCGTTGGTGTCGACGAGCAGTACTTC. Translating gives CASSVGVDEQYF.